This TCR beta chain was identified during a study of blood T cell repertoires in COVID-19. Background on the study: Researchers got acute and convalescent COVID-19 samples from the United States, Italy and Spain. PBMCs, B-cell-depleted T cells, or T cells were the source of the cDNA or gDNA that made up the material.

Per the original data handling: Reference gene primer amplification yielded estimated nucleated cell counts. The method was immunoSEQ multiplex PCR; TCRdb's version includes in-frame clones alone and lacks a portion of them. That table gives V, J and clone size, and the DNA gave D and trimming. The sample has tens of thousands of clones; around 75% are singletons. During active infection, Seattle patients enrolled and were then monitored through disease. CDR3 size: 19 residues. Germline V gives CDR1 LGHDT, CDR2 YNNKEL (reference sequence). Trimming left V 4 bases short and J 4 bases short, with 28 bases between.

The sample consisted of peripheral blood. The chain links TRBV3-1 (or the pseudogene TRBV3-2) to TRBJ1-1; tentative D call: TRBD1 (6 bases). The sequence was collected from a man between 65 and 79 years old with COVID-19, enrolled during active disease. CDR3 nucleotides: TGTGCCAGCAGCCCAAAATCCGGGACAAGTTCCTTTCGGGGCACTGAAGCTTTCTTT. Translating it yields CASSPKSGTSSFRGTEAFF.